This TCR beta chain is from a study of beta chain bispecific antibodies for T cell cancers. Study information: Surface TRBV12 (TRBV12-3) was on Jurkat, TRBV5-5 on HPB-ALL.

Either OKT3 anti-CD3 antibody or CD3/CD28 beads expanded T cells from blood mononuclear cells over roughly 3 days. Culture medium contained IL-2 at about 91 IU/ml and IL-7 at approximately 5 ng/ml. Findings and caveats of the study: Anti-TRBV12 exposure, compared with anti-CD19, reduced the TRBV12-3 proportion of TRBV signal by 98.9%. Non-targeted, unrelated TRBV family members appeared unchanged. The leukemia cells, rather than normal T cells, gave most of the targeted TRBV signal.

The length of the CDR3 is 14 residues. From germline, CDR1 is LNHDA and CDR2 SQIVND (reference sequence). Between the trimmed V and J ends, which lost 3 bases and 4 bases, there was a span of 9 bases. TCRdb analysed the 5' RACE reads with MiXCR anew, one entry per CDR3 protein. The top ten hold about 4.9% of the sample, which has tens of thousands of distinct CDR3 sequences, just over 2% seen once. This clonotype occurred many times. Its antigen is unidentified. The sample was healthy donor T cells cultured with leukemia cells, taken from a culture containing a bispecific antibody targeting TCR Vbeta12. This TCR was sampled from a human donor in good health. Some clones in this sample may be carry-over from other donors' samples. The rearrangement uses TRBV19 and TRBJ2-2; D not resolved. In DNA form, the CDR3 reads TGTGCCAGTAGTATGACGGACGGCACCGGGGAGCTGTTTTTT. It is translated as CASSMTDGTGELFF.